Sequencing of this T cell receptor (beta chain) was carried out in a study of blood T cell repertoires in COVID-19. Study details: Samples taken during acute and convalescent COVID-19 were collected in the United States, Italy and Spain. PBMCs, B-cell-depleted T cells, or T cells provided the cDNA or gDNA that made up the material.

In the source study's methods: How many nucleated cells were present was estimated from reference gene primer amplification. The protocol was immunoSEQ multiplex PCR, while the TCRdb copy is restricted to in-frame clones and leaves out a portion. V and J calls and clone size are copied from that table; D and trimming were computed from the DNA. The sample shows approximately 260,000 clones, approximately 91% of them seen only once. The V gene end was trimmed by 1 base and the J gene end by 6 bases; junction bases not matched to a gene: 5. CDR3 size: 15 residues. Germline values: CDR1 MGHRA, CDR2 YSYEKL.

This receptor was taken from a woman aged 40 to 50 who had recovered from COVID-19. The gene calls are TRBV4-1 and TRBJ2-4, with 8 positions matching TRBD1. The sequenced sample consisted of peripheral blood. The CDR3, as DNA: TGCGCCAGCAGCCAAGGGCAGGGGGCTGGAAACATTCAGTACTTC. Translation: CASSQGQGAGNIQYF.